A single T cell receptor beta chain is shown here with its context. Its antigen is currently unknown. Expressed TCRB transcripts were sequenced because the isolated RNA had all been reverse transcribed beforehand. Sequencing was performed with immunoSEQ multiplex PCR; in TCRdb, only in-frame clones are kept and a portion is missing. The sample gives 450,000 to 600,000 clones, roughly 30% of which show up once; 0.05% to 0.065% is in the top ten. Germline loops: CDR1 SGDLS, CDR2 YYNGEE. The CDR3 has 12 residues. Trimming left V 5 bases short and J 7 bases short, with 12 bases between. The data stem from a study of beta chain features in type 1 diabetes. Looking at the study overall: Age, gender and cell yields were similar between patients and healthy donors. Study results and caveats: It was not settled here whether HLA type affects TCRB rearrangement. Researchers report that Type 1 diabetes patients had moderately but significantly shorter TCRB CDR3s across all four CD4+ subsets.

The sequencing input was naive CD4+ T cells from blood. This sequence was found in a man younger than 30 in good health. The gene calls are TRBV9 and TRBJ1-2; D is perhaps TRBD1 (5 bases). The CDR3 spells CASRDAGFGYTF. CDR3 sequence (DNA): TGTGCCAGCAGGGACGCAGGGTTTGGCTACACCTTC.